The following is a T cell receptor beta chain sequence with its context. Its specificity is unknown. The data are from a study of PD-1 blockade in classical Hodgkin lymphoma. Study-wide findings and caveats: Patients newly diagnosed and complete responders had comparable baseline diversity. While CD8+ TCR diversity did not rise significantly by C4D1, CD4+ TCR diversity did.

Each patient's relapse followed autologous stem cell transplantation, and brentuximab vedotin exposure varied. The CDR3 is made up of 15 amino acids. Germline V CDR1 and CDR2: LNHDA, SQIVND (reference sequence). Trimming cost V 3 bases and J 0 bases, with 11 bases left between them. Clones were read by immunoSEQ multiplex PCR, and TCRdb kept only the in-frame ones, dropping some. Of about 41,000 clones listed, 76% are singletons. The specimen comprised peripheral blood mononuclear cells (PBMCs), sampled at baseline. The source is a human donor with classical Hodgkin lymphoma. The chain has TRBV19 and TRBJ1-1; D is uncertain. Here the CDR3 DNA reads TGTGCCAGTAGTATGGGGTCTACGATGAACACTGAAGCTTTCTTT. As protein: CASSMGSTMNTEAFF.